The 31 T cell receptor beta chains below were found in one sample sequenced in a study of molecular identifiers for immune sequencing clone quantification. TCRdb recomputed calls from the PCR reads with MiXCR, one row per CDR3 protein. Here the sample spans approximately 590,000 distinct CDR3 sequences, less than 30% being singletons. Material: naive CD8+ T cells from blood, with Jurkat cell RNA spiked in. Subset meaning: FACS-sorted CD8+CD4-CCR7+CD45RA+ naive T cells. The receptors originated from a human donor in good health. Some libraries in this study had Jurkat cell RNA spiked in.

This clonotype occurred many times. V gene TRBV28 combines with J gene TRBJ2-7; 7 nucleotides match TRBD2. This CDR3 comprises 18 residues. V lost 6 bases and J lost 2; bases outside the gene matches: 19. Germline V CDR1 and CDR2: MDHEN, SYDVKM. In DNA form, the CDR3 reads TGTGCCAGCAGGCGAACGCCCCGGGCTAGCGGCTTGACCTACGAGCAGTACTTC. Its translation: CASRRTPRASGLTYEQYF.

Points on this clonotype: One end of the junction does not line up with germline, which may come from a read error. CDR3 sequence reads: CASSASGPGQGSYERYF. Here the CDR3 DNA reads TGTGCCAGCAGTGCATCCGGTCCGGGACAGGGGTCCTACGAGCGGTACTTC. This chain links TRBV12-3 or TRBV12-4 with TRBJ2-7, with 10 bases identical to TRBD1. The CDR3 runs to 17 residues.

This clonotype has at least ten counts. The chain links TRBV2 to TRBJ1-2, with 7 bases lining up with TRBD1. The CDR3 has 15 residues. V trimming: 6 bases; J trimming: 2 bases; junction bases outside the gene matches: 9. CDR1 and CDR2 from the germline V gene are SNHLY and FYNNEI. CDR3 nucleotides: TGTGCCAGCAGGGAGGGACAGTTAGTAAACTATGGCTACACCTTC. Translation gives CASREGQLVNYGYTF.

Many counts were recorded for this clonotype. The chain couples TRBV30 to TRBJ1-4, with a tentative D call TRBD1 (5 bases). CDR1 GTSNPN and CDR2 SVGIG come from the germline V gene (reference sequence). V was shortened by 2 bases and J by 4 bases, with 14 bases between the two germline ends. CDR3 length: 15 residues. The CDR3 loop reads CAWSSVDSFNEKLFF. The CDR3 region has the DNA TGTGCCTGGAGTTCAGTAGACAGTTTTAATGAAAAACTGTTTTTT.

This chain links TRBV19 with TRBJ2-3; a possible D gene is TRBD1 (5 bases). The germline V gene has CDR1 LNHDA and CDR2 SQIVND (reference sequence). Trimming shortened V by 3 bases and J by 6 bases, and 10 bases separated the two germline ends. The CDR3 consists of 13 residues. CDR3 loop: CASSIDGHDTQYF. CDR3 nucleotide sequence: TGTGCCAGTAGTATTGACGGACACGATACGCAGTATTTT.

This clonotype was detected only a few times. This chain's CDR3 is CASKPPMERDPTGELFF. The DNA for the CDR3 is TGTGCCAGCAAACCCCCGATGGAGAGGGACCCTACCGGGGAGCTGTTTTTT. The V call is TRBV6-5, the J call TRBJ2-2; D is possibly TRBD1 or TRBD2 (5 bases each). CDR1 MNHEY and CDR2 SVGAGI come from the germline V gene. This CDR3 region has 17 residues. Trimming pared 7 bases from V and 5 bases from J, leaving 23 bases between.

Comments on this clonotype: This clone may be a read error of a much larger clone one base away. V and J are TRBV20-1 and TRBJ2-2; D may be TRBD1 (5 bases). There are 13 residues in the CDR3. Per germline, CDR1 DFQATT and CDR2 SNEGSKA (reference sequence). The CDR3 DNA sequence: TGCAGTGCTACGGACACGAACACCGTGGAGCTGTTTTTT. As protein: CSATDTNTVELFF.

Points on this clonotype: The junction departs from germline at one end; a sequencing error may be responsible. V and J are TRBV20-1 and TRBJ2-3; D remains unclear. The CDR3 has 10 residues. Germline CDR1 is DFQATT and CDR2 is SNEGSKA (reference sequence). CDR3 nucleotide sequence: TGCAGTGCCCCAGTCGCTACGCCGTATTTT. Translated, it gives CSAPVATPYF.

Ten or more counts support this clonotype. The chain uses TRBV30 and TRBJ2-2; 7 nucleotides agree with TRBD1. CDR3 size: 12 residues. CDR1 is GTSNPN and CDR2 is SVGIG in the germline V gene (reference sequence). V gave up 7 bases and J gave up 6 bases; unmatched junction bases: 5. The CDR3 DNA reads as TGTGCCTCCACAGGGGTATCCGGGGAGCTGTTTTTT. Translating gives CASTGVSGELFF.

This clonotype was counted ten times or more. This chain uses TRBV6-5 with TRBJ2-6; 8 bases map to TRBD1. V gave up 5 bases and J gave up 2 bases; unmatched junction bases: 2. The CDR3 spans 15 residues. The V gene's germline CDR1 is MNHEY and CDR2 SVGAGI. The CDR3 here is CASSRGQAGANVLTF. The CDR3 DNA reads TGTGCCAGCAGTCGGGGACAGGCTGGGGCCAACGTCCTGACTTTC.

This clonotype was counted a few times. The chain uses TRBV7-9 and TRBJ2-1, with 8 bases fitting TRBD1. CDR1 and CDR2 (germline): SEHNR, FQNEAQ (reference sequence). The CDR3 length is 15 residues. The trim removed 2 bases at V and 5 bases at J, leaving 5 bases unmatched. CDR3 sequence (DNA): TGTGCCAGCAGCTTAACACTGACAGGGGACAATGAGCAGTTCTTC. This sequence encodes CASSLTLTGDNEQFF. Variable domain in full (rest from reference TRBV7-9 and TRBJ2-1): DTGVSQNPRHKITKRGQNVTFRCDPISEHNRLYWYRQTLGQGPEFLTYFQNEAQLEKSRLLSDRFSAERPKGSFSTLEIQRTEQGDSAMYLCASSLTLTGDNEQFFGPGTRLTVL.

The chain is built from TRBV6-4 and TRBJ2-6; a possible D gene is TRBD1 (6 bases). Germline V gene data show CDR1 as MRHNA and CDR2 as SNTAGT. The CDR3 sequence is 16 residues long. Trimming shortened V by 0 bases and J by 1 base, and 7 bases separated the two germline ends. The CDR3 DNA reads as TGTGCCAGCAGTGACTCTAGGGGGTCTGGGGCCAACGTCCTGACTTTC. This encodes CASSDSRGSGANVLTF.

Points on this clonotype: A single base separates this from a much larger clone, so it may be a read error. The genes are TRBV7-9 and TRBJ2-7, with D possibly matching TRBD2 (6 bases). The germline V gene encodes CDR1 SEHNR and CDR2 FQNEAQ (reference sequence). This CDR3 comprises 14 residues. The CDR3 DNA is TGTGTCAGCAGCTTAGGAGGGGCAGGCTACGAGCAGTACTTC. As protein: CVSSLGGAGYEQYF. Variable domain in full (rest from reference TRBV7-9 and TRBJ2-7): DTGVSQNPRHKITKRGQNVTFRCDPISEHNRLYWYRQTLGQGPEFLTYFQNEAQLEKSRLLSDRFSAERPKGSFSTLEIQRTEQGDSAMYLCVSSLGGAGYEQYFGPGTRLTVT.

There are many counts of this clonotype. The V call is TRBV7-9, the J call TRBJ1-4; weak D call: TRBD1 (5 bases). Trimming took off 5 bases at V and 7 bases at J, with 20 bases between the two ends. Germline CDR1 SEHNR, CDR2 FQNEAQ (reference sequence). This CDR3 has 16 residues. The CDR3, as DNA: TGTGCCAGCAGCACACGTCCGAGGGGAGGTGGTGAAAAACTGTTTTTT. Translation gives CASSTRPRGGGEKLFF.

As concerns this clonotype: It may be a read error: a sequence one base away is much more abundant. The V and J genes are TRBV6-5 and TRBJ2-2, with no clear D. Germline values: CDR1 MNHEY, CDR2 SVGAGI. The length of the CDR3 is 14 residues. As DNA, the CDR3 is TGTGCCAGCAGCTCTTTTATGAACACCAGGGAGCTGTTTTTT. Amino acids: CASSSFMNTRELFF.

This clonotype was detected a few times. The V gene is TRBV14, the J gene TRBJ2-7, with D hard to call. Trimming cost V 4 bases and J 0 bases, with 10 bases left between them. Looked up from germline, CDR1 is SGHDN and CDR2 is FVKESK. The CDR3 has 14 amino acids. CDR3 coding DNA: TGTGCCAGCAGCCCACAGAGATACTCCTACGAGCAGTACTTC. The encoded protein is CASSPQRYSYEQYF. The whole variable domain, filled in from reference TRBV14 and TRBJ2-7, reads EAGVTQFPSHSVIEKGQTVTLRCDPISGHDNLYWYRRVMGKEIKFLLHFVKESKQDESGMPNNRFLAERTGGTYSTLKVQPAELEDSGVYFCASSPQRYSYEQYFGPGTRLTVT.

This clonotype showed up just a few times. The rearrangement links TRBV9 to TRBJ2-3, with 8 bases aligning to TRBD1. V shed 0 bases and J 1 base; nucleotides not matched to a gene: 7. CDR3 length equals 17 residues. Germline V gene data show CDR1 as SGDLS and CDR2 as YYNGEE. This CDR3 is CASSVEFQGAGTDTQYF. As DNA, the CDR3 is TGTGCCAGCAGCGTAGAGTTCCAGGGGGCAGGCACAGATACGCAGTATTTT. The variable domain in full, with the rest retrieved from reference TRBV9 and TRBJ2-3, is DSGVTQTPKHLITATGQRVTLRCSPRSGDLSVYWYQQSLDQGLQFLIQYYNGEERAKGNILERFSAQQFPDLHSELNLSSLELGDSALYFCASSVEFQGAGTDTQYFGPGTRLTVL.

This clonotype was seen a few times. The V call is TRBV6-2 or TRBV6-3, the J call TRBJ2-7; the D gene is possibly TRBD1 (6 bases). V dropped 7 bases and J dropped 1 base, with 11 bases sitting between them. The CDR3 runs to 13 residues. The germline V gene encodes CDR1 MNHEY and CDR2 SVGEGT. CDR3 in amino acids: CASKQGLSYEQYF. DNA of the CDR3: TGTGCCAGCAAACAGGGATTATCCTACGAGCAGTACTTC.

The chain joins TRBV10-2 to TRBJ1-4; no reliable D call. The CDR3 is 12 amino acids. Trimming shortened V by 0 bases and J by 8 bases, and 4 bases separated the two germline ends. Germline CDR1 and CDR2: WSHSY and SAAADI. This CDR3 is CASSESLEKLFF. The CDR3 nucleotides are TGCGCCAGCAGTGAGTCGTTAGAAAAACTGTTTTTT.

This clonotype was recorded a few times. V is TRBV6-2 or TRBV6-3 and J is TRBJ2-1, with 12 bases aligning to TRBD2. V lost 7 bases and J lost 7; bases outside the gene matches: 5. Germline CDR1 is MNHEY and CDR2 is SVGEGT. The CDR3 has 14 amino acids. The CDR3 protein is CASTWTSGMNEQFF. In DNA, the CDR3 is TGTGCCAGCACTTGGACTAGCGGGATGAATGAGCAGTTCTTC.

The V call is TRBV20-1, the J call TRBJ1-2; 12 bases agree with TRBD1. V shed 3 bases, J shed 8 bases, and the junction held 4 bases outside the gene matches. This CDR3 region has 13 residues. The germline V gene has CDR1 DFQATT and CDR2 SNEGSKA (reference sequence). The CDR3, as DNA: TGCAGTGCTAGGGGACAGGGGGCGCGAGGCTACACCTTC. It specifies CSARGQGARGYTF.

This clonotype has ten or more counts. The gene calls are TRBV7-9 and TRBJ2-5; maybe TRBD1 (6 bases). CDR3 length: 16 residues. V lost 5 bases and J lost 4, with 20 bases in between. From germline, CDR1 is SEHNR and CDR2 FQNEAQ (reference sequence). The CDR3 protein is CASSRAGTFSPETQYF. Written as DNA, the CDR3 is TGTGCCAGCAGCCGCGCCGGGACATTCTCGCCAGAGACCCAGTACTTC.

The genes are TRBV11-2 and TRBJ2-7; 7 nucleotides align to TRBD2. The CDR3 is 12 amino acids. V shed 8 bases, J shed 6 bases, and the junction held 7 bases outside the gene matches. Germline CDR1 reads SGHAT; CDR2 reads FQNNGV. CDR3 protein: CASSWGGVEQYF. As DNA, the CDR3 is TGTGCCAGCTCCTGGGGGGGGGTCGAGCAGTACTTC. Looking up the rest from reference TRBV11-2 and TRBJ2-7 gives the full variable domain: EAGVAQSPRYKIIEKRQSVAFWCNPISGHATLYWYQQILGQGPKLLIQFQNNGVVDDSQLPKDRFSAERLKGVDSTLKIQPAKLEDSAVYLCASSWGGVEQYFGPGTRLTVT.

This clonotype was observed at least ten times. The chain joins TRBV29-1 to TRBJ1-1; possible D gene TRBD1, 6 bases. This CDR3 is 15 amino acids long. V was cut by 4 bases and J by 5 bases, with 20 bases left in between. The germline V gene has CDR1 SQVTM and CDR2 ANQGSEA. For the CDR3, the DNA is TGCAGCGTTGTATCATGGGGACTAGGGGGGACTGAAGCTTTCTTT. As protein: CSVVSWGLGGTEAFF.

This clonotype was seen a few times. V usage is TRBV7-9 and J usage is TRBJ2-1, with D tentatively TRBD1 or TRBD2 (5 bases each). Germline CDR1 SEHNR, CDR2 FQNEAQ (reference sequence). The CDR3 contains 12 residues. V was shortened by 4 bases and J by 12 bases, with 13 bases between the two germline ends. The CDR3 nucleotides read TGTGCCAGCAGCTCGGGGCGGCCTTGGCAGTTCTTC. As protein: CASSSGRPWQFF.

The gene calls are TRBV12-3 or TRBV12-4 and TRBJ1-1; D gene ambiguous. V shed 4 bases and J shed 11 bases, with 8 bases lying between them. This CDR3 has 10 residues. In nucleotides, the CDR3 is TGTGCCAGCAGTTCGACGCGGGCTTTCTTT. Amino acid sequence: CASSSTRAFF.

Points on this clonotype: This may come from a read error, since a much larger clone is one base off. This chain joins TRBV6-5 and TRBJ1-1; D possibly corresponds to TRBD1 (6 bases). Germline CDR1 reads MNHEY; CDR2 reads SVGAGI. The V and J ends lost 6 bases and 6 bases respectively, with 17 bases between them. The CDR3 runs to 14 residues. CDR3 region: CASSPGGRDAEAFF. CDR3 sequence (DNA): TGTGCCAGCAGCCCTGGGGGGCGTGACGCTGAAGCTTTCTTT.

Comments on this clonotype: A single base separates this from a much larger clone, so it may be a read error. The genes are TRBV10-2 and TRBJ1-2; D is uncertain. This CDR3 is built from 17 residues. Germline CDR1 is WSHSY and CDR2 is SAAADI. This CDR3 reads CASSEGLGREPNYGYPF. CDR3 sequence (DNA): TGCGCCAGCAGTGAGGGACTAGGACGCGAGCCCAACTATGGCTACCCCTTC.

Worth noting for this clonotype: Likely a read error: the CDR3 ends without its conserved phenylalanine or tryptophan. This chain connects TRBV7-9 to TRBJ2-3; the D gene could be TRBD1 or TRBD2 (5 bases each). CDR3 length: 14 amino acids. The germline gives CDR1 SEHNR, CDR2 FQNEAQ (reference sequence). Trimming removed 4 bases at V and 3 bases at J, with 11 bases between. CDR3 DNA sequence: TGTGCCAGCAGCTCCGAGGGGCAGACAGATACGCAGTATTCT. Its protein is CASSSEGQTDTQYS.

The chain is built from TRBV7-9 and TRBJ2-1, with D perhaps given as TRBD1 or TRBD2 (5 bases each). V was cut by 11 bases and J by 3 bases, with 14 bases left in between. The CDR3 covers 13 residues. Germline CDR1 is SEHNR and CDR2 is FQNEAQ (reference sequence). The CDR3 here is CAVRGAFYNEQFF. In DNA, the CDR3 is TGTGCCGTAAGGGGAGCTTTCTACAATGAGCAGTTCTTC.

This clonotype occurred many times. This chain connects TRBV10-3 to TRBJ1-6, with D perhaps TRBD1 (5 bases). Germline V lookup: CDR1 ENHRY, CDR2 SYGVKD. Deletions cut 7 bases from V and 8 bases from J, with 21 bases between. The CDR3 has 16 residues. CDR3 sequence (DNA): TGTGCCATCAAAAGGGATGACAGCAACAGTTATTCACCCCTCCACTTT. Protein product: CAIKRDDSNSYSPLHF.